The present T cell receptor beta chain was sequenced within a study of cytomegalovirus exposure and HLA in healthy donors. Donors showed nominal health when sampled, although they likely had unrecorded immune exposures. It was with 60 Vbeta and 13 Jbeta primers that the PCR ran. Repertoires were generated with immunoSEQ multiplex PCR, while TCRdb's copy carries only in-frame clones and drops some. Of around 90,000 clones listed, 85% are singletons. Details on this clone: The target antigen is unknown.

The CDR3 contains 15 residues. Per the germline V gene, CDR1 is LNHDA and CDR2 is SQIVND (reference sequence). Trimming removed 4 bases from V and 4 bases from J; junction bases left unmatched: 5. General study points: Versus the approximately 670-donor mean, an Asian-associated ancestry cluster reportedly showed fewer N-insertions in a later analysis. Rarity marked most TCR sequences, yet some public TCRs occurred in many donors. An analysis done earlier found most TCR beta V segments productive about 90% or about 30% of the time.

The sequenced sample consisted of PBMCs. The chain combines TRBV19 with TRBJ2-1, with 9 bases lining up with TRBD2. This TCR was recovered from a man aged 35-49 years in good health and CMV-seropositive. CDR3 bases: TGTGCCAGTAGTACTAGCGGGACCGCGTACAATGAGCAGTTCTTC. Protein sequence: CASSTSGTAYNEQFF. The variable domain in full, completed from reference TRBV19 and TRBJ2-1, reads DGGITQSPKYLFRKEGQNVTLSCEQNLNHDAMYWYRQDPGQGLRLIYYSQIVNDFQKGDIAEGYSVSREKKESFPLTVTSAQKNPTAFYLCASSTSGTAYNEQFFGPGTRLTVL.